The clone carrying this TCR beta chain was seen more than once but under ten times. Antigen unknown. This entry is derived from a study of yellow fever vaccine responses in identical twins. Study conclusions and caveats: In identical twins, vaccine T cell responses appeared partly shared and partly individual.

Looked up from germline, CDR1 is SEHNR and CDR2 is FQNEAQ (reference sequence). The CDR3 sequence is 13 residues long. V lost 7 bases and J 1 base, leaving 10 bases between the germline ends. TCRdb independently ran MiXCR on the RT-PCR reads; one entry per CDR3 protein. The sample comprises more than 15,000 distinct CDR3 sequences, under 70% of which are singletons, and roughly 2% rests with the top ten. This chain uses TRBV7-9 with TRBJ1-1, with D uncertain. This receptor was obtained from a woman in her late teens or twenties who received the yellow fever vaccine. The material was T cells from blood (PBMCs), unsorted or a sorted subset (not recorded which), obtained before or after yellow fever vaccination (not recorded which). The CDR3 DNA reads TGTGCCAGCACCTGGAGTGAGAACACTGAAGCTTTCTTT. Translating gives CASTWSENTEAFF. Full variable domain (outside the CDR3, taken from reference TRBV7-9 and TRBJ1-1): DTGVSQNPRHKITKRGQNVTFRCDPISEHNRLYWYRQTLGQGPEFLTYFQNEAQLEKSRLLSDRFSAERPKGSFSTLEIQRTEQGDSAMYLCASTWSENTEAFFGQGTRLTVV.